This T cell receptor beta chain is from a study of ipilimumab plus nivolumab after autologous stem cell transplantation. Overall study results and limits: TCR repertoire, Treg phenotype and gut microbiota reportedly support more study of this approach.

Libraries were prepared by immunoSEQ multiplex PCR; TCRdb keeps only in-frame clonotypes and omits some of them. The table has 20,000 to 25,000 clones, 77% seen once. Unmatched junction bases numbered 2, after V lost 0 bases and J lost 5 bases. The CDR3 consists of 14 residues. Germline V gives CDR1 SQVTM, CDR2 ANQGSEA. Patients got ipilimumab 1 mg/kg beginning 14 to 28 days post-transplant. Patients received nivolumab 3 mg/kg at weeks 1, 4, 7, 10, then fortnightly to week 26. As to this clone: The antigen remains undetermined.

The sequencing here drew on PBMCs, taken in a trial of ipilimumab plus nivolumab as post-transplant consolidation. The clonotype originates from a male donor with diffuse large B-cell lymphoma. The chain combines TRBV29-1 with TRBJ1-1; 11 bases map to TRBD1. Here the CDR3 DNA reads TGCAGCGTTGAAGAGTGGGACAGGGGGACTGAAGCTTTCTTT. Protein sequence: CSVEEWDRGTEAFF.